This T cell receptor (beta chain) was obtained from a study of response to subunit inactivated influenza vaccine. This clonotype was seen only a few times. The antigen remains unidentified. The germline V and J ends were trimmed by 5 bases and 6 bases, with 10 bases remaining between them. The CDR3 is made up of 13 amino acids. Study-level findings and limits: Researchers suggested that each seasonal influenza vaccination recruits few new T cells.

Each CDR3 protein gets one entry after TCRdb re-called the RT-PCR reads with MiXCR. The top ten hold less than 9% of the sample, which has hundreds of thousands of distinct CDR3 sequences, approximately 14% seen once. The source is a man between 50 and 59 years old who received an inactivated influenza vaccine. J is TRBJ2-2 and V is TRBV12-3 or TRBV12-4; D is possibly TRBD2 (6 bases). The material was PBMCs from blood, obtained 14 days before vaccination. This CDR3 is CASSPSDPGELFF. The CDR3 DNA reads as TGTGCCAGCAGTCCTAGCGACCCCGGGGAGCTGTTTTTT.